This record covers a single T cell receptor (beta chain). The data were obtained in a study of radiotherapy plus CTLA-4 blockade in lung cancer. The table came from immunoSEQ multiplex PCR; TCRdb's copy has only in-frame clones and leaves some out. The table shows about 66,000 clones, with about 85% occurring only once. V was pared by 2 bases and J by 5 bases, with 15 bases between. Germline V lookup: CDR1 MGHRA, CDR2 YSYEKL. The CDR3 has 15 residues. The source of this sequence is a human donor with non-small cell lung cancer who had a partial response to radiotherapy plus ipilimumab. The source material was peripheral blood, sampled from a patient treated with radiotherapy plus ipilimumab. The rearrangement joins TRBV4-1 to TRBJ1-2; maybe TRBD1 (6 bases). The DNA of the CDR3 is TGCGCCAGCAGCCAAATGGGGGGGCAGTCATATGGCTACACCTTC. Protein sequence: CASSQMGGQSYGYTF.